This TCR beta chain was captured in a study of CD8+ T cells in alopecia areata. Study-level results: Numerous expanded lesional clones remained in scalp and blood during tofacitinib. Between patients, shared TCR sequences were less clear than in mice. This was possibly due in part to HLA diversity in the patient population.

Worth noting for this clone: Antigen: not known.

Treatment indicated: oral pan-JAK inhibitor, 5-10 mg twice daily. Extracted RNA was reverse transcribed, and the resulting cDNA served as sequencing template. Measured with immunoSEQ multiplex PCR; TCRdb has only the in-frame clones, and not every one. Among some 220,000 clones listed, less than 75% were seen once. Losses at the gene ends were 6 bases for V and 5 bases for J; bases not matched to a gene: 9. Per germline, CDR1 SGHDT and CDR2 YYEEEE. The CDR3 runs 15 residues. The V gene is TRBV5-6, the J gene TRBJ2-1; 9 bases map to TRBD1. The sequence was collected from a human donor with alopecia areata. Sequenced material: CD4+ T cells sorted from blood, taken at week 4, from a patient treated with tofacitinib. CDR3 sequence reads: CASILQGQGNNEQFF. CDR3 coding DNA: TGTGCCAGCATCCTACAGGGACAGGGAAACAATGAGCAGTTCTTC.